This TCR beta chain was found in a study of T cell responses to AZD1222 COVID-19 vaccine. Study context: Recipients boosted at about 4 weeks or about 12 weeks are pooled.

The V segment lost 8 bases and the J segment 3 bases; nucleotides outside the gene matches: 12. The CDR3 sequence is 15 residues long. Germline assignment: CDR1 SNHLY and CDR2 FYNNEI. Comment on this clone: Its cognate antigen is unknown.

Study-wide points: Unmutated regions of variants are reportedly targeted by nearly half of spike-specific TCRs. Mostly white British, mostly female donors; authors suggested clonal diversity may be underestimated.

Sequenced by immunoSEQ multiplex PCR; TCRdb stores in-frame clones only, minus some. The sample yields about 130,000 clones, 84% seen once. V gene TRBV2 combines with J gene TRBJ1-1; TRBD1 matches 7 bases. This receptor was taken from an adult in good health. This sample comprised peripheral blood, obtained on day 0 of AZD1222 vaccination. This chain's CDR3 is CASSKQGKGDTEAFF. The CDR3, as DNA: TGTGCCAGCTCCAAACAGGGGAAAGGGGACACTGAAGCTTTCTTT. The variable domain in full, with the rest retrieved from reference TRBV2 and TRBJ1-1, is EPEVTQTPSHQVTQMGQEVILRCVPISNHLYFYWYRQILGQKVEFLVSFYNNEISEKSEIFDDQFSVERPDGSNFTLKIRSTKLEDSAMYFCASSKQGKGDTEAFFGQGTRLTVV.